This note documents a single T cell receptor beta chain sequence. What it binds is unknown. This entry comes from a study of shared clonotypes between healthy human individuals. Study-wide results and limits: Estimated richness was generally greater in naive than memory subsets. About 5% was the fraction of naive CD4 clonotypes found shared across a handful of donors.

Germline CDR1 SGDLS, CDR2 YYNGEE. The CDR3 is made up of 16 amino acids. V was clipped by 0 bases and J by 0 bases, with 10 bases between them. Deep was the level used in running the assay. Some 29,000 T cell genomes (approximately 190 ng DNA) went into each sorted-subset replicate. Clones were read by immunoSEQ multiplex PCR, and TCRdb kept only the in-frame ones, dropping some. In the table there are approximately 1.9 million clones, 93% of which are singletons. Naive CD8 cells comprised CD45RO-negative, CCR7-positively selected cells, excluding terminally differentiated effector memory CD45RA+ cells.

The sequencing input was naive CD8+ T cells from PBMCs. The rearrangement uses TRBV9 and TRBJ2-4; D gene uncertain. The clonotype comes from a man younger than 35 in good health. Some clones in this sample may be carry-over from other donors' samples. CDR3 DNA sequence: TGTGCCAGCAGCGTAGATCACGGGTTAGCCAAAAACATTCAGTACTTC. It encodes CASSVDHGLAKNIQYF.